At least ten counts were recorded for the clone carrying this TCR beta chain. This CDR3 is 13 amino acids long. Germline CDR1 DFQATT, CDR2 SNEGSKA (reference sequence). Between the trimmed V and J ends, which lost 2 bases and 5 bases, there was a span of 10 bases. The data derive from a study of CD8 T cells in ankylosing spondylitis. MiXCR was run by TCRdb on the 5' RACE reads, yielding one entry per CDR3 protein. The repertoire holds some 130,000 distinct CDR3 sequences, with roughly 6.6% as singletons. This sequence joins TRBV20-1 and TRBJ2-1; no clear D. Material: blood, either unsorted or a sorted T cell fraction (not recorded which). The receptor's source is a female donor with ankylosing spondylitis or in good health (not recorded which). CDR3 protein: CSARWPGDNEQFF. In DNA, the CDR3 is TGCAGTGCTAGATGGCCCGGAGACAATGAGCAGTTCTTC.